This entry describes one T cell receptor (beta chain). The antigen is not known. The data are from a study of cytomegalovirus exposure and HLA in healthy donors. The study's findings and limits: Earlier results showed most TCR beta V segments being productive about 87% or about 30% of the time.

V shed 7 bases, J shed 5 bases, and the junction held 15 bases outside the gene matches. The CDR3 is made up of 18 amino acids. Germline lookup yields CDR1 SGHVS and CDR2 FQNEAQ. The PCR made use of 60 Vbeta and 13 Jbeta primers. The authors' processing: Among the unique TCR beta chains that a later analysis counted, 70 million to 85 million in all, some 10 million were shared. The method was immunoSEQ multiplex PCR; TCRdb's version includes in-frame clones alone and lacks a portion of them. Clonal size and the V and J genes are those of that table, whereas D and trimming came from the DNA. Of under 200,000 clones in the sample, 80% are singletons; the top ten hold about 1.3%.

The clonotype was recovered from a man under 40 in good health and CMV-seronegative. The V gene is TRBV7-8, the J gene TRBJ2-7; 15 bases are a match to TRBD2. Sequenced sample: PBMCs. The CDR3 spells CASTTPGTSGRLRDEQYF. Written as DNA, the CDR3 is TGTGCCAGCACCACCCCCGGGACTAGCGGGAGGCTCAGAGACGAGCAGTACTTC.